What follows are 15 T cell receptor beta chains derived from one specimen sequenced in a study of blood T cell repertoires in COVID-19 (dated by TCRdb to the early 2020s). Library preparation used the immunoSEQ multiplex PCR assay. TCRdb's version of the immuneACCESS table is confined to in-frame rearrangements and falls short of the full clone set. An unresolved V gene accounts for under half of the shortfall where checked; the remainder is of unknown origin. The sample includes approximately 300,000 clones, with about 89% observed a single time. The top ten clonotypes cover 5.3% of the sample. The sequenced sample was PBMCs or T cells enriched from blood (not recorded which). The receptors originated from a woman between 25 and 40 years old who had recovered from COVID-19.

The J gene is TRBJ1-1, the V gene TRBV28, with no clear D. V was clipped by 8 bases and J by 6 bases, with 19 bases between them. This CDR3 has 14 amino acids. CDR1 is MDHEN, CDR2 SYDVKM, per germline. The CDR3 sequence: CASSILPTGAEAFF. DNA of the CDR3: TGTGCCAGCTCCATTCTCCCCACGGGTGCTGAAGCTTTCTTT.

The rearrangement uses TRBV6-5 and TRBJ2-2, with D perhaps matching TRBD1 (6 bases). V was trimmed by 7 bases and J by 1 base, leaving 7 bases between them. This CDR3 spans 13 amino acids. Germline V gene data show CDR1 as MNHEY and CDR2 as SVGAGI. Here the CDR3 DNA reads TGTGCCAGCAAACAGGGGAACACCGGGGAGCTGTTTTTT. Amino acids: CASKQGNTGELFF.

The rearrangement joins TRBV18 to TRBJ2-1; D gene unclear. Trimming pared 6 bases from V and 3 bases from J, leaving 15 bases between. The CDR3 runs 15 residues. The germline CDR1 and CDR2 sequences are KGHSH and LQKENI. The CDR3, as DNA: TGTGCCAGCTCCCCATCGAGCCATGACTACAATGAGCAGTTCTTC. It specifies CASSPSSHDYNEQFF.

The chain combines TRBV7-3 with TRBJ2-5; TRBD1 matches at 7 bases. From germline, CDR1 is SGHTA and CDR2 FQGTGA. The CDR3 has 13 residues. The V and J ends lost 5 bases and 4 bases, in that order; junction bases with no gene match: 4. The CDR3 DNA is TGTGCCAGCAGCAGGGGGCACGGAGAGACCCAGTACTTC. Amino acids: CASSRGHGETQYF.

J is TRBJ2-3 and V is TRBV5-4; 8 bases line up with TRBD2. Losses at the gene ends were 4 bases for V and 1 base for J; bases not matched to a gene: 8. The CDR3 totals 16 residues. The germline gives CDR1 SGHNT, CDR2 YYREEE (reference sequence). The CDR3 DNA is TGTGCCAGCAGCCCGGGACTAGATGGTGGCACAGATACGCAGTATTTT. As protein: CASSPGLDGGTDTQYF. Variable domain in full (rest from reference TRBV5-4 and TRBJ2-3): ETGVTQSPTHLIKTRGQQVTLRCSSQSGHNTVSWYQQALGQGPQFIFQYYREEENGRGNFPPRFSGLQFPNYSSELNVNALELDDSALYLCASSPGLDGGTDTQYFGPGTRLTVL.

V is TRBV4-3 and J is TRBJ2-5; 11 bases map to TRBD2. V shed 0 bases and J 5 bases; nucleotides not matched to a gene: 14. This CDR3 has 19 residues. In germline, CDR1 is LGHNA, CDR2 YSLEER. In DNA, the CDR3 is TGCGCCAGCAGCCAAGACGCCCGGGTAGCGGGGGGGCCTGGGGAGACCCAGTACTTC. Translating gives CASSQDARVAGGPGETQYF.

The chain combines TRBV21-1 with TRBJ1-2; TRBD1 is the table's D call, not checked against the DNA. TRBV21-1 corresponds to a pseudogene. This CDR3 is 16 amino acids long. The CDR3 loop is CASSKVPGQGSYGYTF. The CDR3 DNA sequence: TGTGCCAGCAGCAAAGTCCCCGGACAGGGGAGCTATGGCTACACCTTC.

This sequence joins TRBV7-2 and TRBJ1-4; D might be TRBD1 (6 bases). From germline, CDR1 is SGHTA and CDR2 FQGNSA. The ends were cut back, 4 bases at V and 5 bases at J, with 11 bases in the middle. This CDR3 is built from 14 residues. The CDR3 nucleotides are TGTGCCAGCAGCTACCGGGACACCAATGAAAAACTGTTTTTT. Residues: CASSYRDTNEKLFF.

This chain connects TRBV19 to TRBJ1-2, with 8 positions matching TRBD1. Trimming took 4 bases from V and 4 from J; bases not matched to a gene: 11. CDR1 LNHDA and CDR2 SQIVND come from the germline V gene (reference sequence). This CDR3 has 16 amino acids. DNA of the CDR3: TGTGCCAGTAGTACGGACAGGGCAGCGCGCGGCTATGGCTACACCTTC. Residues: CASSTDRAARGYGYTF. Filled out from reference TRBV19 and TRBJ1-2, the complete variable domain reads DGGITQSPKYLFRKEGQNVTLSCEQNLNHDAMYWYRQDPGQGLRLIYYSQIVNDFQKGDIAEGYSVSREKKESFPLTVTSAQKNPTAFYLCASSTDRAARGYGYTFGSGTRLTVV.

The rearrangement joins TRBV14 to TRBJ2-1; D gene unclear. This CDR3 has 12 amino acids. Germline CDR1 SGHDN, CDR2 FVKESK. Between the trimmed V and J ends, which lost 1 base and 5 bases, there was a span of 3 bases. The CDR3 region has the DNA TGTGCCAGCAGCCAAGTAAACAATGAGCAGTTCTTC. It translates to CASSQVNNEQFF.

The CDR3: CASSLRETFNNEQFF. The CDR3 DNA reads as TGCGCCAGCAGCTTGAGGGAGACCTTCAACAATGAGCAGTTCTTC. This chain connects TRBV5-1 to TRBJ2-1; D is perhaps TRBD2 (5 bases). This CDR3 is 15 amino acids long. The V gene's germline CDR1 is SGHRS and CDR2 YFSETQ. Trimming shortened V by 1 base and J by 5 bases, and 13 bases separated the two germline ends.

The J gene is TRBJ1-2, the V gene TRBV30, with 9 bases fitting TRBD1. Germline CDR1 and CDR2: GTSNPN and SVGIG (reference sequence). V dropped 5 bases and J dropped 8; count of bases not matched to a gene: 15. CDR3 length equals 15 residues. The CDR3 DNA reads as TGTGCCTGGGTGGGGTACTCGACAGGACAGGGGGGCTACACCTTC. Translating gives CAWVGYSTGQGGYTF.

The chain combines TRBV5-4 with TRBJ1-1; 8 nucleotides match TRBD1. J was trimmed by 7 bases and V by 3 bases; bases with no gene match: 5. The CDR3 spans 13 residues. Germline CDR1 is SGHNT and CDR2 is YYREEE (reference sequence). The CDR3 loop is CASSSGTGLEAFF. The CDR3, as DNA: TGTGCCAGCAGCTCCGGGACAGGCCTTGAAGCTTTCTTT.

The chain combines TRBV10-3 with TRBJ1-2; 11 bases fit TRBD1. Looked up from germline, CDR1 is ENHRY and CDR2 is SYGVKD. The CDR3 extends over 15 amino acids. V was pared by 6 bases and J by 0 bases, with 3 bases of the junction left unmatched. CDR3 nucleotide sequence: TGTGCCATCAGGGACAGGGGGCCTGCTAACTATGGCTACACCTTC. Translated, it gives CAIRDRGPANYGYTF.

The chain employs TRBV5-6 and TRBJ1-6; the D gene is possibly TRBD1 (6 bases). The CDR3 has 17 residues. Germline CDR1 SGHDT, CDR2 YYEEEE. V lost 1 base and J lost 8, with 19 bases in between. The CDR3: CASSLFAQGRDDSPLHF. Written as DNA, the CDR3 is TGTGCCAGCAGCTTGTTTGCACAGGGTCGGGATGATTCACCCCTCCACTTT.